The rows below give T cell receptor beta chains drawn from one sample of a study of cytomegalovirus exposure and HLA in healthy donors. Profiling relied on immunoSEQ multiplex PCR, and the TCRdb table lists in-frame clones only, not all of them. The data contain 65,000 to 85,000 clones, more than 55% of them singletons. Sequencing was performed on PBMCs. The source of these receptors is a man aged 55 to 70 in good health and CMV-seropositive. The CDR3 runs from the conserved cysteine through the conserved F or W. D genes are given only for firm matches.

j_call: TRBJ2-7
d_call: TRBD2
v_call: TRBV5-1
cdr3_aa: CASSSSGRNYEQYF

j_call: TRBJ2-2
d_call: -
v_call: TRBV5-6
cdr3_aa: CASSFAPGAKTGELFF

j_call: TRBJ2-1
d_call: -
v_call: TRBV19
cdr3_aa: CASSIGGRGILDNEQFF

j_call: TRBJ1-6
d_call: TRBD1
v_call: TRBV28
cdr3_aa: CASSLAGQVQSPLHF

j_call: TRBJ2-7
d_call: -
v_call: TRBV5-1
cdr3_aa: CASSLGTVGGPMEQYF

j_call: TRBJ2-7
d_call: TRBD2
v_call: TRBV10-2
cdr3_aa: CASSDPTGGVRHEQYF

j_call: TRBJ2-1
d_call: TRBD2
v_call: TRBV4-1
cdr3_aa: CASSPHSSGSYNEQFF

j_call: TRBJ2-7
d_call: -
v_call: TRBV6-6
cdr3_aa: CAPAQTARPHEQYF

j_call: TRBJ2-1
d_call: -
v_call: TRBV28
cdr3_aa: CASSPPQGTVRNEQFF

j_call: TRBJ1-1
d_call: TRBD1
v_call: TRBV10-2
cdr3_aa: CASSGQGLSTEAFF

j_call: TRBJ2-2
d_call: TRBD1
v_call: TRBV30
cdr3_aa: CAWDRTGETGELFF

j_call: TRBJ2-1
d_call: TRBD1
v_call: TRBV7-2
cdr3_aa: CASSWTGGEQFF

j_call: TRBJ2-7
d_call: -
v_call: TRBV7-9
cdr3_aa: CASSQINYEQYF

j_call: TRBJ1-2
d_call: -
v_call: TRBV5-6
cdr3_aa: CASSLGQTWGYTF

j_call: TRBJ1-5
d_call: -
v_call: TRBV19
cdr3_aa: CASSTTSNQPQHF

j_call: TRBJ1-6
d_call: -
v_call: TRBV30
cdr3_aa: CAWTAFTGIFSPLHF

j_call: TRBJ2-3
d_call: TRBD2
v_call: TRBV29-1
cdr3_aa: CSVERAGGPDTQYF

j_call: -
d_call: -
v_call: TRBV4-3
cdr3_aa: CASSQDIGAYEQYF

j_call: TRBJ1-1
d_call: -
v_call: TRBV4-1
cdr3_aa: CASSRDGGGGTEAFF

j_call: TRBJ2-5
d_call: TRBD2
v_call: TRBV11-2
cdr3_aa: CASSPRLAEETQYF

j_call: TRBJ2-7
d_call: -
v_call: TRBV9
cdr3_aa: CASSVAAGSGYEQYF

j_call: TRBJ2-2
d_call: TRBD1
v_call: TRBV6-1
cdr3_aa: CASTLDRGWGGELFF

j_call: TRBJ2-1
d_call: -
v_call: TRBV6-5
cdr3_aa: CASSSNSYNEQFF

j_call: TRBJ2-7
d_call: TRBD2
v_call: TRBV7-8
cdr3_aa: CASSLASTSWSSYEQYF